Below are 21 T cell receptor beta chains sequenced from a single sample in a study of T cell changes during pregnancy in multiple sclerosis (dated by TCRdb to between 2017 and 2020). Libraries were prepared through the immunoSEQ multiplex PCR assay. The table comes from immuneACCESS by way of TCRdb, which keeps in-frame sequences with V and J called. Part of the clones is missing from these tables; in studies checked, under half for an unresolved V gene and the rest for unknown reasons. For this sample the table gives about 56,000 clones, of which 80% to 95% were detected only once. 0.5% of the sample belongs to the ten largest clones. The sequences come from CD4+ T cells from peripheral blood mononuclear cells, collected in the third trimester of pregnancy. These receptors originate from a female donor with multiple sclerosis, enrolled in a pregnancy study.

A remark on this clone: One junction end disagrees with the germline gene, perhaps due to a read error. V and J are TRBV5-1 and TRBJ2-7; possibly TRBD1 for D (6 bases). The V gene's germline CDR1 is SGHRS and CDR2 YFSETQ. The CDR3 runs to 16 residues. CDR3 nucleotides: TGCGCCAGCAGCTTAGCCGGGACAACGAGCTCCTACGAGCAGTGCTTC. It codes for CASSLAGTTSSYEQCF.

This chain links TRBV7-8 with TRBJ1-6; D is undetermined. The CDR3 runs 15 residues. Between the trimmed V and J ends, which lost 8 bases and 1 base, there was a span of 12 bases. The germline gives CDR1 SGHVS, CDR2 FQNEAQ. For the CDR3, the DNA is TGTGCCAGCGCCGGCAAGAGGTCCTATAATTCACCCCTCCACTTT. Translation gives CASAGKRSYNSPLHF.

The genes are TRBV30 and TRBJ2-7; D might be TRBD2 (5 bases). Germline V CDR1 and CDR2: GTSNPN, SVGIG (reference sequence). V lost 0 bases and J lost 6, with 12 bases in between. This CDR3 has 13 amino acids. As DNA, the CDR3 is TGTGCCTGGAGTGTACGTGGCAGCGGCGAGCAGTACTTC. As protein: CAWSVRGSGEQYF.

This clone was counted once. The rearrangement links TRBV11-3 to TRBJ2-1; unclear D gene. With 5 bases removed from V and 4 bases from J, the gap between germline ends came to 9 bases. The CDR3 runs 13 residues. Germline V gives CDR1 SGHNT, CDR2 YENEEA. CDR3 residues: CASSAPEYNEQFF. CDR3 coding DNA: TGTGCCAGCAGCGCCCCGGAGTACAATGAGCAGTTCTTC.

This rearrangement joins TRBV4-2 to TRBJ1-1; D perhaps matches TRBD1 (6 bases). Looked up from germline, CDR1 is LGHNA and CDR2 is YNFKEQ. The CDR3 totals 18 residues. V shed 2 bases and J shed 0 bases, with 19 bases lying between them. CDR3 nucleotides: TGTGCCAGCAGCCAATACTCTAACAGGGCTTCAATGAACACTGAAGCTTTCTTT. Amino acids: CASSQYSNRASMNTEAFF.

The V gene is TRBV5-8, the J gene TRBJ2-4, with D possibly matching TRBD2 (5 bases). Germline lookup yields CDR1 SGHTS and CDR2 YDEGEE. CDR3 size: 15 residues. The germline V and J ends were trimmed by 1 base and 0 bases, with 8 bases remaining between them. CDR3 coding DNA: TGTGCCAGCAGCTTGTGGGGAGTAGCCAAAAACATTCAGTACTTC. Protein product: CASSLWGVAKNIQYF.

This chain joins TRBV6-5 and TRBJ2-3; 10 bases fit TRBD2. The CDR3 loop spans 16 amino acids. Per germline, CDR1 MNHEY and CDR2 SVGAGI. V trimming: 2 bases; J trimming: 11 bases; junction bases outside the gene matches: 13. DNA for the CDR3: TGTGCCAGCAGTTACCGTTCCCCGGCTAGCGGGGGTCTGCAGTATTTT. Translated, it gives CASSYRSPASGGLQYF.

The rearrangement links TRBV5-6 to TRBJ1-1; possibly TRBD1 for D (5 bases). Per germline, CDR1 SGHDT and CDR2 YYEEEE. The length of the CDR3 is 14 residues. Trimming removed 3 bases at V and 1 base at J, with 10 bases between. The CDR3 region is CASSWGGKNTEAFF. The CDR3 nucleotides are TGTGCCAGCAGCTGGGGGGGAAAGAACACTGAAGCTTTCTTT.

This chain connects TRBV15 to TRBJ2-1; 9 bases align to TRBD2. The germline V gene has CDR1 LNHNV and CDR2 YYDKDF (reference sequence). With 7 bases clipped from V and 6 bases from J, the junction kept 13 bases outside the gene matches. This CDR3 is built from 16 residues. The CDR3 sequence is CATNEVAGVFPNEQFF. Written as DNA, the CDR3 is TGTGCCACCAATGAGGTAGCGGGGGTCTTCCCCAATGAGCAGTTCTTC.

The chain is built from TRBV27 and TRBJ2-2, with D possibly matching TRBD1 (6 bases). Trimming stripped 6 bases from V and 1 base from J, with 9 bases between. The germline gives CDR1 MNHEY, CDR2 SMNVEV (reference sequence). The CDR3 runs 14 residues. CDR3: CASRQQGNTGELFF. CDR3 sequence (DNA): TGTGCCAGCAGACAACAGGGGAACACCGGGGAGCTGTTTTTT.

Note on this clone: At one end, the junction sequence differs from germline, possibly due to a read error. The chain recombines TRBV7-7 with TRBJ2-1, with 9 bases that match TRBD2. CDR3 size: 13 residues. The V gene's germline CDR1 is SSHAT and CDR2 FNYEAQ (reference sequence). DNA for the CDR3: TGTGCTAGCAGCCTAATGCGGGGGGGGGAGCAGTTCTTC. Translated, it gives CASSLMRGGEQFF.

J is TRBJ1-5 and V is TRBV5-6, with 8 bases lining up with TRBD1. The CDR3 is 18 residues long. The V segment lost 2 bases and the J segment 5 bases; nucleotides outside the gene matches: 15. Germline loops: CDR1 SGHDT, CDR2 YYEEEE. CDR3 DNA sequence: TGTGCCAGCAGCTTCCGGAGACTGCGAACAGGGGGGGATCAGCCCCAGCATTTT. This sequence encodes CASSFRRLRTGGDQPQHF.

This chain connects TRBV10-3 to TRBJ2-3; D might be TRBD2 (7 bases). Germline CDR1 and CDR2: ENHRY and SYGVKD. Trimming shortened V by 0 bases and J by 4 bases, and 8 bases separated the two germline ends. There are 14 residues in the CDR3. CDR3 nucleotide sequence: TGTGCCATCAGTGAGTCGGGGGGGCCAGATACGCAGTATTTT. As protein: CAISESGGPDTQYF.

The chain employs TRBV27 and TRBJ2-7; tentative D call: TRBD2 (7 bases). V was clipped by 6 bases and J by 5 bases, with 17 bases between them. The germline V gene has CDR1 MNHEY and CDR2 SMNVEV (reference sequence). This CDR3 region has 14 residues. CDR3: CASSLWGGRDEQYF. As DNA, the CDR3 is TGTGCCAGCAGCCTTTGGGGGGGCCGCGACGAGCAGTACTTC.

The chain recombines TRBV7-6 with TRBJ2-3; tentative D call: TRBD1 (5 bases). From germline, CDR1 is SGHVS and CDR2 FNYEAQ. Trimming removed 5 bases at V and 2 bases at J, with 17 bases between. The CDR3 runs to 16 residues. In nucleotides, the CDR3 is TGTGCCAGCAGCCATAGGGTGGGGCCCCACACAGATACGCAGTATTTT. This encodes CASSHRVGPHTDTQYF. The variable domain in full, with the rest retrieved from reference TRBV7-6 and TRBJ2-3, is GAGVSQSPRYKVTKRGQDVALRCDPISGHVSLYWYRQALGQGPEFLTYFNYEAQQDKSGLPNDRFSAERPEGSISTLTIQRTEQRDSAMYRCASSHRVGPHTDTQYFGPGTRLTVL.

The rearrangement uses TRBV7-8 and TRBJ2-2; TRBD2 matches 12 bases. V was clipped by 3 bases and J by 5 bases; unmatched bases: 1. Germline-derived CDR1 and CDR2 are SGHVS and FQNEAQ. This CDR3 contains 15 residues. The CDR3 DNA reads as TGTGCCAGCAGCTTCGGACTAGCGGGGACCGGGGAGCTGTTTTTT. It codes for CASSFGLAGTGELFF. Together with reference TRBV7-8 and TRBJ2-2, the CDR3 gives the full variable domain: GAGVSQSPRYKVAKRGQDVALRCDPISGHVSLFWYQQALGQGPEFLTYFQNEAQLDKSGLPSDRFFAERPEGSVSTLKIQRTQQEDSAVYLCASSFGLAGTGELFFGEGSRLTVL.

The rearrangement uses TRBV5-6 and TRBJ2-2; D unclear. The CDR3 totals 13 residues. Trimming removed 0 bases from V and 6 bases from J, with 6 bases in between. In germline, CDR1 is SGHDT, CDR2 YYEEEE. CDR3 nucleotides: TGTGCCAGCAGCTTGGACCGGGCCGGGGAGCTGTTTTTT. It translates to CASSLDRAGELFF.

In nucleotides, the CDR3 is TGTGCCAGCAGCTTGACTCACCACTATGGCTACACCTTC. Amino acids: CASSLTHHYGYTF. The chain joins TRBV5-6 to TRBJ1-2; D is undetermined. Deletions cut 1 base from V and 3 bases from J, with 7 bases between. The CDR3 contains 13 residues. Germline V gives CDR1 SGHDT, CDR2 YYEEEE.

In its sample, this clone was seen a few times. The chain carries TRBV2 and TRBJ1-6, with D tentatively TRBD1 (5 bases). Germline CDR1 reads SNHLY; CDR2 reads FYNNEI. V gave up 9 bases and J gave up 10 bases, with 28 bases separating them. This CDR3 spans 17 amino acids. In DNA form, the CDR3 reads TGTGCCAGTCAGAGGGAAGTGGTCCGGGTTCGGGGGTCACCCCTCCACTTT. It is translated as CASQREVVRVRGSPLHF.

The DNA for the CDR3 is TGTGCCAGTAGTAGCCCCCGGGAGATGAACACTGAAGCTTTCTTT. Translating it yields CASSSPREMNTEAFF. V usage is TRBV19 and J usage is TRBJ1-1; no definite D call. The CDR3 is 15 residues long. The V gene's germline CDR1 is LNHDA and CDR2 SQIVND (reference sequence). The V and J ends lost 4 bases and 0 bases respectively, with 12 bases between them. Together with reference TRBV19 and TRBJ1-1, the CDR3 gives the full variable domain: DGGITQSPKYLFRKEGQNVTLSCEQNLNHDAMYWYRQDPGQGLRLIYYSQIVNDFQKGDIAEGYSVSREKKESFPLTVTSAQKNPTAFYLCASSSPREMNTEAFFGQGTRLTVV.

The chain employs TRBV5-1 and TRBJ2-7; maybe TRBD1 (7 bases). Germline CDR1 SGHRS, CDR2 YFSETQ. There are 14 residues in the CDR3. Trimming stripped 3 bases from V and 3 bases from J, with 13 bases between. CDR3 protein: CASSSDRRVYEQYF. In DNA, the CDR3 is TGCGCCAGCAGCTCGGACAGGAGGGTCTACGAGCAGTACTTC.